This T cell receptor beta chain was retrieved from a study of CD8 T cells in Susac syndrome. Reverse transcription used roughly 0.45 to 1 ug RNA and random hexamers. Amplification of TCR beta CDR3 used immunoSEQ multiplex PCR across 54 Vbeta and 13 Jbeta. One entry per CDR3 protein results from TCRdb running MiXCR on the immunoSEQ multiplex PCR reads. Found here are over 130,000 distinct CDR3 sequences, around 96% of them singletons; the top ten hold approximately 0.12%. TEMRA cells were enriched by FACS, and CD4+ and CD8+ T cells were negatively isolated. The material sequenced was CD4+ T cells from PBMCs. The TCR was taken from a human donor with multiple sclerosis.

CDR3 amino acids: CASSVRNVNGELFF. In nucleotides, the CDR3 is TGTGCCAGCAGCGTCCGAAATGTGAACGGGGAGCTGTTTTTT. V usage is TRBV9 and J usage is TRBJ2-2; D is undetermined. Germline CDR1 is SGDLS and CDR2 is YYNGEE. CDR3 size: 14 residues. V lost 2 bases and J 7 bases, leaving 12 bases between the germline ends.